A selection of T cell receptor beta chains follows, all from one sample in a study of CD8 T cells in Susac syndrome. TCRdb itself ran the immunoSEQ multiplex PCR reads through MiXCR, one entry per CDR3 protein. This sample yields around 300,000 distinct CDR3 sequences, of which about 92% are seen a single time; over 0.05% belongs to the top ten. The sample was CD4+ T cells from PBMCs. These receptors came from a human donor with multiple sclerosis. Both conserved end residues are part of each CDR3. Each record gives: clone size, V gene, D gene, J gene, CDR3 protein, CDR3 DNA. D genes are given only for firm matches. The size of a clone is reported for some rows only, either as once, few or many, or as a class for expanded clones.

clone_size: .
v_call: TRBV10-3
d_call: .
j_call: TRBJ2-7
cdr3_aa: CAISELGTGGGSEQYF
cdr3_nt: TGTGCCATCAGTGAATTAGGAACCGGGGGAGGTAGCGAGCAGTACTTC

clone_size: .
v_call: TRBV11-2
d_call: .
j_call: TRBJ2-7
cdr3_aa: CASSSPRFGGSYEQYF
cdr3_nt: TGTGCCAGCAGCTCCCCTCGATTCGGGGGATCCTACGAGCAGTACTTC

clone_size: .
v_call: TRBV6-2/TRBV6-3
d_call: .
j_call: TRBJ1-5
cdr3_aa: CASSSFGPQHF
cdr3_nt: TGTGCCAGCAGTTCATTCGGGCCCCAGCATTTT

clone_size: .
v_call: TRBV29-1
d_call: TRBD1
j_call: TRBJ1-1
cdr3_aa: CSASWTGGEAFF
cdr3_nt: TGCAGCGCGTCATGGACAGGGGGAGAAGCTTTCTTT

clone_size: .
v_call: TRBV2
d_call: .
j_call: TRBJ1-5
cdr3_aa: CASKPGSNQPQHF
cdr3_nt: TGTGCCAGCAAGCCGGGGAGCAATCAGCCCCAGCATTTT

clone_size: .
v_call: TRBV7-2
d_call: TRBD2
j_call: TRBJ2-2
cdr3_aa: CASSLVFGRAGELFF
cdr3_nt: TGTGCCAGCAGCTTAGTGTTCGGGAGGGCCGGGGAGCTGTTTTTT

clone_size: few
v_call: TRBV18
d_call: .
j_call: TRBJ2-3
cdr3_aa: CASSPPGADTQYF
cdr3_nt: TGTGCCAGCTCACCACCGGGCGCAGATACGCAGTATTTT

clone_size: .
v_call: TRBV11-2
d_call: TRBD2
j_call: TRBJ2-1
cdr3_aa: CASSLIAGVGNNEQFF
cdr3_nt: TGTGCCAGCAGCTTAATCGCGGGGGTTGGAAACAATGAGCAGTTCTTC

clone_size: .
v_call: TRBV5-4
d_call: .
j_call: TRBJ2-1
cdr3_aa: CASSLGLGTSYNEQFF
cdr3_nt: TGTGCCAGCAGCTTAGGACTAGGGACATCCTACAATGAGCAGTTCTTC

clone_size: .
v_call: TRBV30
d_call: TRBD1
j_call: TRBJ1-4
cdr3_aa: CAWSLGDSATNEKLFF
cdr3_nt: TGTGCCTGGAGCCTCGGGGACAGCGCAACTAATGAAAAACTGTTTTTT

clone_size: .
v_call: TRBV7-9
d_call: .
j_call: TRBJ2-1
cdr3_aa: CASSLYSTKPYNEQFF
cdr3_nt: TGTGCCAGCAGCTTATACAGCACGAAGCCCTACAATGAGCAGTTCTTC

clone_size: .
v_call: TRBV7-9
d_call: .
j_call: TRBJ2-5
cdr3_aa: CASSFGDTETQYF
cdr3_nt: TGTGCCAGCAGCTTCGGGGATACAGAGACCCAGTACTTC

clone_size: once
v_call: TRBV6-2/TRBV6-3
d_call: .
j_call: TRBJ2-3
cdr3_aa: CASSYSSGLPTDTQYF
cdr3_nt: TGTGCCAGCAGTTACTCTTCTGGTTTACCGACAGATACGCAGTATTTT

clone_size: .
v_call: TRBV5-1
d_call: .
j_call: TRBJ1-6
cdr3_aa: CASSSGQPNNSPLHF
cdr3_nt: TGCGCCAGCAGTTCTGGACAGCCCAATAATTCACCCCTCCACTTT

clone_size: .
v_call: TRBV7-2
d_call: .
j_call: TRBJ2-2
cdr3_aa: CASPLMRGQVVGELFF
cdr3_nt: TGTGCCAGCCCCTTGATGCGGGGGCAGGTGGTCGGGGAGCTGTTTTTT

clone_size: .
v_call: TRBV11-2
d_call: TRBD2
j_call: TRBJ2-1
cdr3_aa: CASSSLAGGSYNEQFF
cdr3_nt: TGTGCCAGCAGCTCCTTAGCCGGCGGGAGTTACAATGAGCAGTTCTTC

clone_size: .
v_call: TRBV6-5
d_call: .
j_call: TRBJ2-5
cdr3_aa: CASSAGVQETQYF
cdr3_nt: TGTGCCAGCAGTGCAGGGGTTCAAGAGACCCAGTACTTC

clone_size: .
v_call: TRBV6-2/TRBV6-3
d_call: .
j_call: TRBJ2-1
cdr3_aa: CASSYLQFSEQFF
cdr3_nt: TGTGCCAGCAGTTACTTACAATTCAGTGAGCAGTTCTTC

clone_size: .
v_call: TRBV11-3
d_call: .
j_call: TRBJ2-6
cdr3_aa: CASTGRRLSGANVLTF
cdr3_nt: TGTGCCAGCACTGGGCGACGACTCTCTGGGGCCAACGTCCTGACTTTC

clone_size: .
v_call: TRBV30
d_call: .
j_call: TRBJ1-3
cdr3_aa: CAWSVPPRGNTIYF
cdr3_nt: TGTGCCTGGAGTGTCCCCCCAAGGGGAAACACCATATATTTT

clone_size: .
v_call: TRBV5-1
d_call: .
j_call: TRBJ2-5
cdr3_aa: CASSQGSLETQYF
cdr3_nt: TGCGCCAGCAGCCAGGGGAGTCTGGAGACCCAGTACTTC

clone_size: .
v_call: TRBV4-1
d_call: .
j_call: TRBJ2-3
cdr3_aa: CASSQTASLPDTQYF
cdr3_nt: TGCGCCAGCAGCCAGACGGCTAGTTTACCCGATACGCAGTATTTT

clone_size: once
v_call: TRBV19
d_call: TRBD2
j_call: TRBJ2-1
cdr3_aa: CASSMLRAGARNEQFF
cdr3_nt: TGTGCCAGTAGTATGTTAAGAGCGGGAGCGCGTAATGAGCAGTTCTTC

clone_size: .
v_call: TRBV29-1
d_call: .
j_call: TRBJ2-3
cdr3_aa: CSGGWIVDTQYF
cdr3_nt: TGCAGCGGGGGCTGGATCGTAGATACGCAGTATTTT

clone_size: .
v_call: TRBV30
d_call: .
j_call: TRBJ1-5
cdr3_aa: CAWSPGWGTVNDKIGQPQHF
cdr3_nt: TGTGCCTGGAGTCCGGGTTGGGGCACAGTTAACGATAAAATAGGTCAGCCCCAGCATTTT

clone_size: .
v_call: TRBV7-8
d_call: .
j_call: TRBJ2-2
cdr3_aa: CASSLDGRGDTGELFF
cdr3_nt: TGTGCCAGCAGCTTGGATGGCAGGGGAGATACCGGGGAGCTGTTTTTT

clone_size: once
v_call: TRBV7-2
d_call: TRBD2
j_call: TRBJ2-7
cdr3_aa: CASSLEGGRAFYEQYF
cdr3_nt: TGTGCCAGCAGCTTAGAGGGTGGGAGGGCCTTCTACGAGCAGTACTTC

clone_size: .
v_call: TRBV28
d_call: .
j_call: TRBJ2-7
cdr3_aa: CATSKRAVIYEQYF
cdr3_nt: TGTGCCACCTCGAAGAGGGCAGTCATTTACGAGCAGTACTTC

clone_size: .
v_call: TRBV28
d_call: .
j_call: TRBJ1-4
cdr3_aa: CASSPLANEKLFF
cdr3_nt: TGTGCCAGCAGTCCCCTGGCTAATGAAAAACTGTTTTTT

clone_size: .
v_call: TRBV14
d_call: .
j_call: TRBJ2-3
cdr3_aa: CASRPQPTDTQYF
cdr3_nt: TGTGCCAGCAGGCCCCAGCCCACAGATACGCAGTATTTT

clone_size: once
v_call: TRBV7-2
d_call: .
j_call: TRBJ2-7
cdr3_aa: CASSLGRLYEQYF
cdr3_nt: TGTGCCAGCAGCTTAGGGCGCCTCTACGAGCAGTACTTC

clone_size: .
v_call: TRBV20-1
d_call: .
j_call: TRBJ2-5
cdr3_aa: CSASNRAETQYF
cdr3_nt: TGCAGTGCTTCTAACAGGGCCGAGACCCAGTACTTC

clone_size: .
v_call: TRBV3-1
d_call: TRBD2
j_call: TRBJ2-1
cdr3_aa: CASSQDGRLAVINEQFF
cdr3_nt: TGTGCCAGCAGCCAAGATGGAAGGCTAGCGGTAATCAATGAGCAGTTCTTC

clone_size: .
v_call: TRBV30
d_call: .
j_call: TRBJ2-5
cdr3_aa: CAWSSPRAGETQYF
cdr3_nt: TGTGCCTGGAGTTCCCCCCGCGCAGGAGAGACCCAGTACTTC

clone_size: .
v_call: TRBV7-9
d_call: .
j_call: TRBJ2-7
cdr3_aa: CASSLVGGAAYEQYF
cdr3_nt: TGTGCCAGCAGCTTAGTCGGCGGGGCTGCATACGAGCAGTACTTC

clone_size: .
v_call: TRBV2
d_call: .
j_call: TRBJ2-4
cdr3_aa: CASSEENIQYF
cdr3_nt: TGTGCCAGCAGCGAGGAAAACATTCAGTACTTC

clone_size: .
v_call: TRBV14
d_call: .
j_call: TRBJ1-1
cdr3_aa: CASSQARQAQNTEAFF
cdr3_nt: TGTGCCAGCAGCCAAGCCCGGCAGGCCCAGAACACTGAAGCTTTCTTT

clone_size: .
v_call: TRBV18
d_call: .
j_call: TRBJ1-1
cdr3_aa: CASSPRQGVGDTEAFF
cdr3_nt: TGTGCCAGCTCACCACGACAAGGGGTTGGGGACACTGAAGCTTTCTTT

clone_size: .
v_call: TRBV4-3
d_call: .
j_call: TRBJ2-1
cdr3_aa: CASSPRFEGGQFF
cdr3_nt: TGCGCCAGCAGCCCTAGGTTTGAGGGAGGGCAGTTCTTC

clone_size: .
v_call: TRBV3-1
d_call: .
j_call: TRBJ2-5
cdr3_aa: CASSQDLAGRETQYF
cdr3_nt: TGTGCCAGCAGCCAAGATTTGGCAGGGCGGGAGACCCAGTACTTC

clone_size: .
v_call: TRBV6-5
d_call: .
j_call: TRBJ1-2
cdr3_aa: CASSSGRLYGYTF
cdr3_nt: TGTGCCAGCAGTTCAGGGAGACTCTATGGCTACACCTTC

clone_size: .
v_call: TRBV24-1
d_call: TRBD2
j_call: TRBJ2-3
cdr3_aa: CATSDRGGEITDTQYF
cdr3_nt: TGTGCCACCAGTGATCGGGGGGGCGAAATTACAGATACGCAGTATTTT

clone_size: .
v_call: TRBV6-6
d_call: .
j_call: TRBJ1-1
cdr3_aa: CASSDRRVGVTEAFF
cdr3_nt: TGTGCCAGCAGTGACCGTCGGGTAGGAGTCACTGAAGCTTTCTTT